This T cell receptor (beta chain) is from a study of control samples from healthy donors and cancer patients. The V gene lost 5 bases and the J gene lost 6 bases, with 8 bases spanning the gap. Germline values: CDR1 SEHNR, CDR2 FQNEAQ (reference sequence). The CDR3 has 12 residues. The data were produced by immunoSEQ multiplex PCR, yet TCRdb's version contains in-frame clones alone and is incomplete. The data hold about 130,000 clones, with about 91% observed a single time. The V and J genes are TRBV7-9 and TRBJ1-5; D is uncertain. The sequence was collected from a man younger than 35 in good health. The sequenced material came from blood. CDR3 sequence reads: CASSGSGQPQHF. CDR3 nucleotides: TGTGCCAGCAGCGGATCGGGTCAGCCCCAGCATTTT.